This TCR beta chain was obtained from a study of cytomegalovirus exposure and HLA in healthy donors. The CDR3 is made up of 14 amino acids. V trimming: 0 bases; J trimming: 4 bases; junction bases outside the gene matches: 0. Use of 60 Vbeta and 13 Jbeta primers characterized the PCR. Data came from immunoSEQ multiplex PCR; TCRdb stores just in-frame clones and leaves some out. Of 95,000 to 150,000 clones in the sample, 70% to 80% were seen once. Sample: PBMCs. The gene calls are TRBV23-1 and TRBJ2-5, with 9 nucleotides matching TRBD1. TRBV23-1 is labeled an ORF, and its function is uncertain. The clonotype originates from a woman in her forties or fifties in good health and CMV-seropositive. In nucleotides, the CDR3 is TGCGCCAGCAGTCAATCGGGACAGGGAGAGACCCAGTACTTC. Amino acid sequence: CASSQSGQGETQYF.